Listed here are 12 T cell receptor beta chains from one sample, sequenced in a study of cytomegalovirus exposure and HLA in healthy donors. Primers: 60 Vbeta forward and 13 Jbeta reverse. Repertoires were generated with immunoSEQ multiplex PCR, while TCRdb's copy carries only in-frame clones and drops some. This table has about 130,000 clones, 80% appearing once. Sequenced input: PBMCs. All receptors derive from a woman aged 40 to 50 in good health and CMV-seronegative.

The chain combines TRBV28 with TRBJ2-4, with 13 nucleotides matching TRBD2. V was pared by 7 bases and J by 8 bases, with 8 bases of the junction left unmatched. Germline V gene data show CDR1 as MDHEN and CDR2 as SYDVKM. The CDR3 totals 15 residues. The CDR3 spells CASTAGTSGTDIQYF. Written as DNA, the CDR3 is TGTGCCAGCACCGCCGGGACTAGCGGGACCGACATTCAGTACTTC.

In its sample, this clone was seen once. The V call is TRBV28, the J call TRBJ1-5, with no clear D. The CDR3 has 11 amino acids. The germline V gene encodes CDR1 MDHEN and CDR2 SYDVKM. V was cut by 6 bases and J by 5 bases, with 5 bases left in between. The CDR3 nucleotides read TGTGCCAGCAGCCGTTATCAGCCCCAGCATTTT. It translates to CASSRYQPQHF.

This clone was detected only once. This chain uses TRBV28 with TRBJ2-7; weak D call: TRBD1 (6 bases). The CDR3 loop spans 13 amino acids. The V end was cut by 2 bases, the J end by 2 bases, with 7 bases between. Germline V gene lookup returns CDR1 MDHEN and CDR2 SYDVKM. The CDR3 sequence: CASSLGGPYEQYF. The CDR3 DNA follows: TGTGCCAGCAGTTTAGGGGGCCCCTACGAGCAGTACTTC.

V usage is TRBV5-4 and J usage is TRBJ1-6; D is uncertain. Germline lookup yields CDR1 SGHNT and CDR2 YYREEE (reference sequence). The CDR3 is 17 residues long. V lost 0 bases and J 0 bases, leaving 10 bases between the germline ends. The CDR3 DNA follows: TGTGCCAGCAGCTTGGATGCGATGAGCTCCTATAATTCACCCCTCCACTTT. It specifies CASSLDAMSSYNSPLHF. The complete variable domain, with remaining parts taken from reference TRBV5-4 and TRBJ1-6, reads ETGVTQSPTHLIKTRGQQVTLRCSSQSGHNTVSWYQQALGQGPQFIFQYYREEENGRGNFPPRFSGLQFPNYSSELNVNALELDDSALYLCASSLDAMSSYNSPLHFGNGTRLTVT.

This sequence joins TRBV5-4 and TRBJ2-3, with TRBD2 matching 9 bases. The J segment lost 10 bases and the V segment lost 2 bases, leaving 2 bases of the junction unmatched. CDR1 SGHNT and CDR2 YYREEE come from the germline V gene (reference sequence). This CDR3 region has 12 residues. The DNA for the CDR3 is TGTGCCAGCAGCTTTCCTAGCGGGGCGCAGTATTTT. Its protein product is CASSFPSGAQYF. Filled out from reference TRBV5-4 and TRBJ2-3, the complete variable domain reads ETGVTQSPTHLIKTRGQQVTLRCSSQSGHNTVSWYQQALGQGPQFIFQYYREEENGRGNFPPRFSGLQFPNYSSELNVNALELDDSALYLCASSFPSGAQYFGPGTRLTVL.

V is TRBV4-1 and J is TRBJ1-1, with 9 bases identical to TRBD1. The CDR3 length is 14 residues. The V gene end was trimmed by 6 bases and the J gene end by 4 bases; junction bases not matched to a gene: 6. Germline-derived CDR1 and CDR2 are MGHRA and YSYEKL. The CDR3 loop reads CASRGGTGSTEAFF. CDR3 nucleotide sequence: TGCGCCAGCAGGGGTGGGACAGGGAGCACTGAAGCTTTCTTT.

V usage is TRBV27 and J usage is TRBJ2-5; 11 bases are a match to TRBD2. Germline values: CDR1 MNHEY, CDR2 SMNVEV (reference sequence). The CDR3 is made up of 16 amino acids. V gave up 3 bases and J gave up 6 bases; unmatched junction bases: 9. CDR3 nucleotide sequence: TGTGCCAGCAGTTTCGAGACCCGACTAGCGGGAAAGACCCAGTACTTC. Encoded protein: CASSFETRLAGKTQYF.

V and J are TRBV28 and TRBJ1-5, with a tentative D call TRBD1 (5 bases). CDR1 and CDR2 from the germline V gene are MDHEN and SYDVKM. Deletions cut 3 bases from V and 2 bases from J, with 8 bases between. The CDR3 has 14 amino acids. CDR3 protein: CASSLKQGNQPQHF. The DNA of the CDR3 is TGTGCCAGCAGTTTGAAACAGGGCAATCAGCCCCAGCATTTT.

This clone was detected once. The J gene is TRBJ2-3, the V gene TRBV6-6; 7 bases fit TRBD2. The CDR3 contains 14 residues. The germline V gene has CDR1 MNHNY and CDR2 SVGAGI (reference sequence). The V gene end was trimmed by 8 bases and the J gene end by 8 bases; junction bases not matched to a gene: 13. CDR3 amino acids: CASWPERDLTTQYF. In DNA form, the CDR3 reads TGTGCCAGCTGGCCGGAGCGGGACCTTACTACGCAGTATTTT.

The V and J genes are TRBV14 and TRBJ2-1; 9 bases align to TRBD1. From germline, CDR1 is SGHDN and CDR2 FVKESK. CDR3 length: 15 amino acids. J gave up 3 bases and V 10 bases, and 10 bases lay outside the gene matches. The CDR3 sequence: CATDSPGQGYNEQFF. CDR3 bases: TGTGCCACCGACTCCCCGGGACAGGGCTACAATGAGCAGTTCTTC.

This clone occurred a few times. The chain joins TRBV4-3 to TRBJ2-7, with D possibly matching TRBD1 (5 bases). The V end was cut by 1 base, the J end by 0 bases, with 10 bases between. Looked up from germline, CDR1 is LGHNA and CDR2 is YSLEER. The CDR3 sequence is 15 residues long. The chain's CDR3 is CASSQVTASSYEQYF. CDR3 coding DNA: TGCGCCAGCAGCCAAGTGACAGCTAGCTCCTACGAGCAGTACTTC.

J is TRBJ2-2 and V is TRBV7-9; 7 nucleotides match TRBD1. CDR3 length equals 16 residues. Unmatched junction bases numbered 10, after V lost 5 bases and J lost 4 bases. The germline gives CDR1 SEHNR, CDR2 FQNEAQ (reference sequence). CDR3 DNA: TGTGCCAGCAGCGGACAGGTTGTAGACGTCACCGGGGAGCTGTTTTTT. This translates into CASSGQVVDVTGELFF.